This passage covers 31 T cell receptor beta chains from one sample sequenced in a study of immune cell composition in non-small cell lung cancer. Some clones are missing from TCRdb's copy, which holds only in-frame ones; the method was immunoSEQ multiplex PCR. Of about 5,600 clones detected, over 65% appear once; the ten largest clones hold roughly 10%. Input material: lung tumor tissue. The receptors originated from a human donor with non-small cell lung cancer.

This clone was detected once. This chain uses TRBV7-3 with TRBJ2-5, with 11 positions matching TRBD2. The J call may be faulty, since TRBJ2-7 better matches the DNA end. Germline CDR1 reads SGHTA; CDR2 reads FQGTGA. The CDR3 has 15 amino acids. The CDR3 DNA reads TGTGCCAGCAGCCCTAATAGCGGGAGGGTTGACGAGCAGTACTTC. Amino acids: CASSPNSGRVDEQYF.

This clone was detected once. This chain connects TRBV7-6 to TRBJ1-3, with 9 bases matching TRBD1. In germline, CDR1 is SGHVS, CDR2 FNYEAQ. This CDR3 has 16 amino acids. V was clipped by 4 bases and J by 3 bases; unmatched bases: 7. CDR3 DNA: TGTGCCAGCAGCTCCGAAGGGACAGGGATTGGAAACACCATATATTTT. Its protein product is CASSSEGTGIGNTIYF.

This clone was seen just once. The CDR3 DNA sequence: TGTGCCAGCAGCTTAAGGACAGCTCTCCAAGAGACCCAGTACTTC. Translated: CASSLRTALQETQYF. The chain links TRBV7-8 to TRBJ2-5, with a weak D call TRBD1 (6 bases). In germline, CDR1 is SGHVS, CDR2 FQNEAQ. Trimming took off 2 bases at V and 1 base at J, with 11 bases between the two ends. The CDR3 runs to 15 residues.

The V gene is TRBV7-9, the J gene TRBJ1-5, with a weak D call TRBD1 (5 bases). CDR3 length: 14 residues. CDR1 and CDR2 (germline): SEHNR, FQNEAQ (reference sequence). Between the trimmed V and J ends, which lost 5 bases and 10 bases, there was a span of 18 bases. The CDR3 region is CASSPGAPTGPQHF. CDR3 DNA sequence: TGTGCCAGCAGCCCTGGGGCCCCAACTGGCCCCCAGCATTTT.

The rearrangement uses TRBV7-2 and TRBJ2-7; 8 bases line up with TRBD2. The CDR3 has 13 residues. In germline, CDR1 is SGHTA, CDR2 FQGNSA. Trimming took 4 bases from V and 3 from J; bases not matched to a gene: 2. The CDR3 loop reads CASSSGTSYEQYF. CDR3 nucleotides: TGTGCCAGCAGCTCCGGGACTAGCTACGAGCAGTACTTC.

The chain is built from TRBV5-6 and TRBJ2-1; D unclear. Trimming cost V 2 bases and J 7 bases, with 13 bases left between them. The CDR3 is 14 residues long. CDR1 and CDR2 (germline): SGHDT, YYEEEE. DNA for the CDR3: TGTGCCAGCAGCTTTTCCCCCTCTCAGAATGAGCAGTTCTTC. The encoded protein is CASSFSPSQNEQFF.

This clone has a single count. The V call is TRBV19, the J call TRBJ1-4; TRBD1 agrees at 10 bases. This CDR3 spans 18 amino acids. V was clipped by 7 bases and J by 0 bases; unmatched bases: 11. Germline-derived CDR1 and CDR2 are LNHDA and SQIVND (reference sequence). The CDR3 nucleotides are TGTGCCAGTACCCTGGCTGGGACAGGGGATACAACTAATGAAAAACTGTTTTTT. It codes for CASTLAGTGDTTNEKLFF.

The chain uses TRBV5-1 and TRBJ2-2; TRBD2 matches at 14 bases. V shed 4 bases and J 3 bases; nucleotides not matched to a gene: 14. The CDR3 contains 20 residues. Germline V CDR1 and CDR2: SGHRS, YFSETQ. In nucleotides, the CDR3 is TGCGCCAGCAGCCTGAGGGGAACCGGGACTAGCGGGAGTTACACCGGGGAGCTGTTTTTT. As protein: CASSLRGTGTSGSYTGELFF.

This clone has just a few counts. V gene TRBV28 combines with J gene TRBJ2-6; perhaps TRBD2 as D (5 bases). The CDR3 consists of 14 residues. Per the germline V gene, CDR1 is MDHEN and CDR2 is SYDVKM. The ends were cut back, 6 bases at V and 4 bases at J, with 10 bases in the middle. DNA of the CDR3: TGTGCCAGCAGCCTTCGGGGAGGGGCCAACGTCCTGACTTTC. This gives the protein CASSLRGGANVLTF.

The CDR3 loop is CASSLVGGWGQGTEAFF. The CDR3 nucleotides read TGTGCCAGCAGCTTAGTAGGTGGGTGGGGCCAGGGCACTGAAGCTTTCTTT. The chain has TRBV7-9 and TRBJ1-1; possible D gene TRBD1, 5 bases. Germline values: CDR1 SEHNR, CDR2 FQNEAQ (reference sequence). The CDR3 runs to 17 residues. V was shortened by 1 base and J by 4 bases, with 19 bases between the two germline ends.

The chain joins TRBV5-1 to TRBJ2-5; D may be TRBD1 (6 bases). V dropped 0 bases and J dropped 2 bases, with 11 bases sitting between them. CDR3 size: 15 residues. Germline lookup yields CDR1 SGHRS and CDR2 YFSETQ. The CDR3 DNA follows: TGCGCCAGCAGCTTGGACGGGACAACTCAAGAGACCCAGTACTTC. Translation: CASSLDGTTQETQYF.

The V call is TRBV28, the J call TRBJ1-3; D ambiguous. The length of the CDR3 is 12 residues. V shed 5 bases and J shed 2 bases, with 4 bases lying between them. CDR1 MDHEN and CDR2 SYDVKM come from the germline V gene. The CDR3 DNA reads TGTGCCAGCAGTGAGCCTGGAAACACCATATATTTT. This gives the protein CASSEPGNTIYF.

V is TRBV20-1 and J is TRBJ2-7, with D perhaps TRBD2 (7 bases). The CDR3 is made up of 11 amino acids. CDR1 and CDR2 (germline): DFQATT, SNEGSKA (reference sequence). Trimming took off 5 bases at V and 10 bases at J, with 15 bases between the two ends. CDR3 nucleotides: TGCAGTGCTCGTCGGGGGGCGAATCAGTACTTC. This sequence encodes CSARRGANQYF.

V is TRBV28 and J is TRBJ1-2; TRBD1 agrees at 7 bases. Trimming at V came to 6 bases and at J to 5 bases, leaving 3 bases not matched to a gene. This CDR3 is built from 12 residues. Germline CDR1 reads MDHEN; CDR2 reads SYDVKM. DNA for the CDR3: TGTGCCAGCAGGGGACAGCCATATGGCTACACCTTC. Translated, it gives CASRGQPYGYTF.

The sample holds a few counts of this clone. The chain carries TRBV18 and TRBJ2-7; D unresolved. CDR3 length equals 11 residues. Germline loops: CDR1 KGHSH, CDR2 LQKENI. Trimming removed 4 bases at V and 4 bases at J, with 5 bases between. The DNA of the CDR3 is TGTGCCAGCTCACTTAAATACGAGCAGTACTTC. Its translation is CASSLKYEQYF.

V gene TRBV5-1 combines with J gene TRBJ2-3; 7 positions match TRBD1. From germline, CDR1 is SGHRS and CDR2 YFSETQ. V gave up 2 bases and J gave up 0 bases; unmatched junction bases: 6. The CDR3 is made up of 16 amino acids. In DNA, the CDR3 is TGCGCCAGCAGCTTCCTGACAGGGCTAAGCACAGATACGCAGTATTTT. It translates to CASSFLTGLSTDTQYF. The full variable domain, with the rest looked up from reference TRBV5-1 and TRBJ2-3, is KAGVTQTPRYLIKTRGQQVTLSCSPISGHRSVSWYQQTPGQGLQFLFEYFSETQRNKGNFPGRFSGRQFSNSRSEMNVSTLELGDSALYLCASSFLTGLSTDTQYFGPGTRLTVL.

The chain combines TRBV10-2 with TRBJ1-2, with 11 nucleotides matching TRBD1. J lost 3 bases, V lost 6 bases, and 6 bases had no gene match. This CDR3 has 15 residues. CDR1 and CDR2 from the germline V gene are WSHSY and SAAADI. CDR3 residues: CASRTGTGGDYGYTF. In DNA, the CDR3 is TGCGCCAGCAGGACCGGGACAGGGGGTGACTATGGCTACACCTTC.

This sequence joins TRBV5-1 and TRBJ1-2; 8 bases match TRBD1. Germline V gives CDR1 SGHRS, CDR2 YFSETQ. CDR3 length: 17 amino acids. V was pared by 0 bases and J by 1 base, with 8 bases of the junction left unmatched. CDR3 sequence reads: CASSLAIWTGNNYGYTF. The CDR3 nucleotides read TGCGCCAGCAGCTTGGCCATCTGGACAGGGAATAACTATGGCTACACCTTC.

This chain uses TRBV9 with TRBJ1-6; no definite D call. CDR3 length: 13 amino acids. Germline CDR1 is SGDLS and CDR2 is YYNGEE. V lost 1 base to trimming and J lost 8 bases, with 7 bases between them. CDR3 nucleotides: TGTGCCAGCAGCGTATCAGGCTATTCACCCCTCCACTTT. The encoded protein is CASSVSGYSPLHF.

This chain connects TRBV27 to TRBJ2-1; 7 bases map to TRBD1. J gave up 8 bases and V 3 bases, and 10 bases lay outside the gene matches. Germline assignment: CDR1 MNHEY and CDR2 SMNVEV (reference sequence). This CDR3 has 15 amino acids. In nucleotides, the CDR3 is TGTGCCAGCAGTTTTGACAGGGCATTTCAGGATGAGCAGTTCTTC. Translating gives CASSFDRAFQDEQFF.

V and J are TRBV7-8 and TRBJ2-1, with 10 bases identical to TRBD2. Per germline, CDR1 SGHVS and CDR2 FQNEAQ. The ends lost 3 bases at V and 12 bases at J; junction bases unmatched: 2. The CDR3 contains 12 residues. This chain's CDR3 is CASSLLAGGQFF. Here the CDR3 DNA reads TGTGCCAGCAGCTTGTTAGCGGGAGGGCAGTTCTTC.

The V call is TRBV5-4, the J call TRBJ2-7, with D possibly TRBD2 on 5 matching bases. Trimming cost V 3 bases and J 2 bases, with 15 bases left between them. CDR1 and CDR2 from the germline V gene are SGHNT and YYREEE (reference sequence). There are 15 residues in the CDR3. CDR3 DNA: TGTGCCAGCAGCTACCGGGGAGTGACGACCTACGAGCAGTACTTC. This sequence encodes CASSYRGVTTYEQYF.

The chain joins TRBV27 to TRBJ2-5; no clear D gene. CDR3 length: 11 residues. V lost 8 bases to trimming and J lost 5 bases, with 9 bases between them. CDR1 is MNHEY and CDR2 is SMNVEV in the germline V gene (reference sequence). This CDR3 reads CASFNGETQYF. Here the CDR3 DNA reads TGTGCCAGCTTTAACGGGGAGACCCAGTACTTC.

This clone was seen a few times. This chain joins TRBV2 and TRBJ2-7; D not certain. CDR1 and CDR2 from the germline V gene are SNHLY and FYNNEI. The CDR3 extends over 11 amino acids. Trimming took 7 bases from V and 5 from J, leaving 9 bases between them. CDR3 protein: CASIGANEQYF. The CDR3 DNA reads TGTGCCAGCATAGGAGCCAACGAGCAGTACTTC.

V is TRBV5-1 and J is TRBJ2-2; D is unclear. This CDR3 has 14 residues. V dropped 2 bases and J dropped 0 bases, with 5 bases sitting between them. Germline CDR1 and CDR2: SGHRS and YFSETQ. The CDR3 here is CASSLQTNTGELFF. The CDR3 region has the DNA TGCGCCAGCAGCTTACAGACGAACACCGGGGAGCTGTTTTTT.

The chain combines TRBV28 with TRBJ1-3; D possibly corresponds to TRBD1 (6 bases). Germline values: CDR1 MDHEN, CDR2 SYDVKM. CDR3 size: 16 residues. V was shortened by 6 bases and J by 4 bases, with 19 bases between the two germline ends. The CDR3 coding sequence is TGTGCCAGCAGCCCTTCTGACAGGATCTTCGGAAACACCATATATTTT. Its protein product is CASSPSDRIFGNTIYF.

CDR3 amino acids: CASTIRLAKEQYF. CDR3 coding DNA: TGTGCCAGCACCATAAGGCTAGCGAAAGAGCAGTACTTC. The gene calls are TRBV28 and TRBJ2-7, with TRBD2 as a possible D gene (6 bases). V was clipped by 7 bases and J by 7 bases, with 17 bases between them. Germline V gives CDR1 MDHEN, CDR2 SYDVKM. CDR3 length equals 13 residues.

The genes are TRBV9 and TRBJ2-7, with D perhaps TRBD2 (6 bases). The length of the CDR3 is 14 residues. V was pared by 0 bases and J by 1 base, with 8 bases between. Germline CDR1 is SGDLS and CDR2 is YYNGEE. CDR3 coding DNA: TGTGCCAGCAGCGTAGCGGAGGGGTCCTACGAGCAGTACTTC. Its protein is CASSVAEGSYEQYF.

The rearrangement uses TRBV5-1 and TRBJ1-1, with 9 nucleotides matching TRBD1. The CDR3 covers 14 residues. V lost 3 bases and J lost 1; bases outside the gene matches: 1. The germline CDR1 and CDR2 sequences are SGHRS and YFSETQ. CDR3 in amino acids: CASSWGQGNTEAFF. For the CDR3, the DNA is TGCGCCAGCAGCTGGGGACAGGGGAACACTGAAGCTTTCTTT.

In its sample, this clone was seen once. This chain joins TRBV9 and TRBJ1-2, with 7 bases lining up with TRBD1. V was pared by 0 bases and J by 0 bases, with 5 bases of the junction left unmatched. This CDR3 is 16 amino acids long. Germline loops: CDR1 SGDLS, CDR2 YYNGEE. The CDR3 sequence is CASSVGGTASNYGYTF. The CDR3 coding sequence is TGTGCCAGCAGCGTAGGCGGGACAGCCTCTAACTATGGCTACACCTTC.

This chain links TRBV5-1 with TRBJ2-7; TRBD2 is a possible D gene (5 bases). CDR3 length equals 16 residues. Trimming stripped 2 bases from V and 6 bases from J, with 21 bases between. Germline assignment: CDR1 SGHRS and CDR2 YFSETQ. CDR3 residues: CASSFIPWPGTREQYF. The DNA for the CDR3 is TGCGCCAGCAGCTTCATTCCCTGGCCGGGAACTCGCGAGCAGTACTTC.